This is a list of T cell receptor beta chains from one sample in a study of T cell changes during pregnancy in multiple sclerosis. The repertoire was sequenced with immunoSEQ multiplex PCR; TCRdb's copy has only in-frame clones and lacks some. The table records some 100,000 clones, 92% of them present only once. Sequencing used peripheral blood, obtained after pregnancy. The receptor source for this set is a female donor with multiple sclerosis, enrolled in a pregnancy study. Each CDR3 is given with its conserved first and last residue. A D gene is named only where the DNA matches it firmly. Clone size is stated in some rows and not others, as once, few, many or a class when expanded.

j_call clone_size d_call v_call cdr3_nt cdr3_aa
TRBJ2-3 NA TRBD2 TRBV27 TGTGCCAGCAGGACCCCCGGCGGGGGGAGAGATACGCAGTATTTT CASRTPGGGRDTQYF
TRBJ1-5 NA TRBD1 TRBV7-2 TGTGCCAGCAGCTTATCCACAGGGGGCAGGCAGCCCCAGCATTTT CASSLSTGGRQPQHF
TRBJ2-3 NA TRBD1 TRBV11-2 TGTGCCAGCAGCGGGGGGACAGGGGTTTTCGGGGATACGCAGTATTTT CASSGGTGVFGDTQYF
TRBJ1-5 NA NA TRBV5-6 TGTGCCAGCAGCGTGGCTTCTCGGGGGCATTTT CASSVASRGHF
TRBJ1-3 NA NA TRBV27 TGTGCCAGCAGTCCTGAGGGATCCCTAAAGAGGGGAAACACCATATATTTT CASSPEGSLKRGNTIYF
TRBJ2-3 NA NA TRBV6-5 TGTGCCAGCAGCGGACAGATCTCAGATACGCAGTATTTT CASSGQISDTQYF
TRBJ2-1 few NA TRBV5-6 TGTGCCAGCAGCTTGGGTCTAGCCGACCTCGTCAATGAGCAGTTCTTC CASSLGLADLVNEQFF
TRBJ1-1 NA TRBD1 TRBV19 TGTGCCAGTAGCAGGGGACAGGGGGCCGTAGGCACTGAAGCTTTCTTT CASSRGQGAVGTEAFF
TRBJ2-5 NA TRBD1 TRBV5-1 TGCGCCAGCAGCTCCTCGGGACAGAATATTTTGGGGGAGACCCAGTACTTC CASSSSGQNILGETQYF
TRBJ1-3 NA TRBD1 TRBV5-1 TGCGCCAGCAGCATCGGGACAGTCTCTTCTGGAAACACCATATATTTT CASSIGTVSSGNTIYF
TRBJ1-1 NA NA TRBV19 TGTGCCACCTTCATCGGGGGTGAAGCTTTCTTT CATFIGGEAFF
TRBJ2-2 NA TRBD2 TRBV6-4 TGTGCCAGCAGTGACTCGGCCGCGGGGGGGATAAACACCGGGGAGCTGTTTTTT CASSDSAAGGINTGELFF
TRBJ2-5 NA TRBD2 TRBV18 TGTGCCAGCTCACCACCGGGACTAGCGGGAGGGCCTCGGGAGACCCAGTACTTC CASSPPGLAGGPRETQYF
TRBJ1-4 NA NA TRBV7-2 TGTGCCAGCAGCCGAAGGAGCTGGACAGACACTACTAATGAAAAACTGTTTTTT CASSRRSWTDTTNEKLFF
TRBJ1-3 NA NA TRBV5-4 TGTGCCAGCAGCTTGGCACAGGGAAACACCATATATTTT CASSLAQGNTIYF
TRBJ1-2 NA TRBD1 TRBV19 TGTGCCAGTAGTATAGCACCGGGACAGGGAAACTATGGCTACACCTTC CASSIAPGQGNYGYTF
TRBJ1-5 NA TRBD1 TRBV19 TGTGCCAGTACCCTGACAGGGAAAGAGAATCAGCCCCAGCATTTT CASTLTGKENQPQHF
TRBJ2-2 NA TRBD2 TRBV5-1 TGCGCCAGCAGCAGCTTAGCGGGAGAGGCTACCGGGGAGCTGTTTTTT CASSSLAGEATGELFF
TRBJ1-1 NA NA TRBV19 TGTGCCAGTAGTATTCCAACTGGACAGATGAACACTGAAGCTTTCTTT CASSIPTGQMNTEAFF
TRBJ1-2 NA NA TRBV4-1 TGCGCCAGCAGCCAAGATTTCGGCGGGGGGTTTATAAACTATGGCTACACCTTC CASSQDFGGGFINYGYTF
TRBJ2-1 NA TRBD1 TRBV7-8 TGTGCCAGCAGCTGGGACAGGATTGCTGAGCAGTTCTTC CASSWDRIAEQFF
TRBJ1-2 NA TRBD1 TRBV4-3 TGCGCCAGCAGCCAAGATTGGCCCCATCCCGGGACAGGGGAGGGCTACACCTTC CASSQDWPHPGTGEGYTF
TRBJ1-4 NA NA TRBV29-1 TGCAGCGTGGATTTTGGGAGGGATGAAAAACTGTTTTTT CSVDFGRDEKLFF
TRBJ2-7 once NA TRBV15 TGTGCCACCAGCACCCAAGATTTTACAGGCAACTACGAGCAGTACTTC CATSTQDFTGNYEQYF
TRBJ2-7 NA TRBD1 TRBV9 TGTGCCAGCAGCGTAGGGACAGGGTTCTCCTACGAGCAGTACTTC CASSVGTGFSYEQYF
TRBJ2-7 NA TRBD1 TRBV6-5 TGTGCCAGCAGTTACGGAGGGACAGGGGCCTACGAGCAGTACTTC CASSYGGTGAYEQYF
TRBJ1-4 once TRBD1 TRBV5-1 TGCGCCAGCAGCTTGGTAATACAGGGGGCGCTTGCAGGGGCAACTAATGAAAAACTGTTTTTT CASSLVIQGALAGATNEKLFF
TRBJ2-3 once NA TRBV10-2 TGCGCCAGCAGTGAAAAGGTAGCGGAGGGCACAGATACGCAGTATTTT CASSEKVAEGTDTQYF
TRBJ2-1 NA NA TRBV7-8 TGTGCCAGCAGCTTAGTAGTTACGCGGGGTCTCGAATGGCAGTTCTTC CASSLVVTRGLEWQFF
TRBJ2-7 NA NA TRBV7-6 TGTGCCAGCAGCTTAGACGAAGGGGTCCCCTACGAGCAGTACTTC CASSLDEGVPYEQYF
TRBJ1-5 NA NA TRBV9 TGTGCCAGCAGCGTAAGCAGCAATCAGCCCCAGCATTTT CASSVSSNQPQHF
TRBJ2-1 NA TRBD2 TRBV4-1 TGCGCCAGCAGCCGGGGACTAGCGGGGGGGAGCTCCTACAATGAGCAGTTCTTC CASSRGLAGGSSYNEQFF
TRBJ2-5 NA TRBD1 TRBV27 TGTGCCAGCAGTCCACGACAGGGAGAGACCCAGTACTTC CASSPRQGETQYF
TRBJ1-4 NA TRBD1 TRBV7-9 TGTGCCAGCAGCCCCCGAGACAGGGAAATTTATGGGGAAAAACTGTTTTTT CASSPRDREIYGEKLFF
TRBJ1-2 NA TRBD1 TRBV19 TGTGCCAGTAGTTTCGCCGGGACAGTGAACTATGGCTACACCTTC CASSFAGTVNYGYTF
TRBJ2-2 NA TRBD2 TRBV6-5 TGTGCCAGCAGCCGCGGGAGCGGGAGCCCCGGGGAGCTGTTTTTT CASSRGSGSPGELFF
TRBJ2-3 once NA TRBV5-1 TGCGCCAGCAGCTGGACCCGCTTGGGGGGGGCCCCAGATACGCAGTATTTT CASSWTRLGGAPDTQYF
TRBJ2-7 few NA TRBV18 TGTGCCAGCTCACCACTTCCAGCGGACAGATCCAACGAGCAGTACTTC CASSPLPADRSNEQYF
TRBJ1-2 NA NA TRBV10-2 TGCGCCAGCAGTGAGTCTGCAGAAAACTATGGCTACACCTTC CASSESAENYGYTF
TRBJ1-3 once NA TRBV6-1 TGTGCCAGCAGTGATCTTGTTGACACCATATATTTT CASSDLVDTIYF
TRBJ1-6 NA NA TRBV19 TGTGCCAGTAGTAACACAGGGAATAATTCACCCCTCCACTTT CASSNTGNNSPLHF
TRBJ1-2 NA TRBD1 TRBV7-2 TGTGCCAGCAGCTTAAAGGGGGCGGTCTATGGCTACACCTTC CASSLKGAVYGYTF
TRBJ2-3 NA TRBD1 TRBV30 TGTGCCTGGAAGGACAGGGGCCCAGATACGCAGTATTTT CAWKDRGPDTQYF
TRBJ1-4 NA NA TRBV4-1 TGCGCCAGCAGCCAAGATTACACAGGGTCTAATGAAAAACTGTTTTTT CASSQDYTGSNEKLFF
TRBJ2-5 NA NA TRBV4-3 TGCGCCAGCAGCCAAATCTCAGGGGTAGGGGAGACCCAGTACTTC CASSQISGVGETQYF
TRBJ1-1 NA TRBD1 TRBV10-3 TGTGCCATCAGTTTGGAACAGGGGGCTGAAGCTTTCTTT CAISLEQGAEAFF
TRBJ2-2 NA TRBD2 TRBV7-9 TGTGCCAGCAGTTCGACTAGCGGGGCCGGGGAGCTGTTTTTT CASSSTSGAGELFF
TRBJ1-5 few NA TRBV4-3 TGCGCCAGCAGCCAAGTGGTGGGAGGGCCCCAGCATTTT CASSQVVGGPQHF
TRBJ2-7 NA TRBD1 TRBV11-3 TGTGCCAGCAGCCGGGGACAGGGTAGTAGCGAGCAGTACTTC CASSRGQGSSEQYF
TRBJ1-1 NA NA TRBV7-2 TGTGCCAGCAGCTTTCCCCGCTTTTTGACAGACACTGAAGCTTTCTTT CASSFPRFLTDTEAFF
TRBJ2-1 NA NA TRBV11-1 TGTGCCAGCAGCTTAGAGGTGGGGCTCGTGAATGAGCAGTTCTTC CASSLEVGLVNEQFF
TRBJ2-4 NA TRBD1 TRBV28 TGTGCCAGCAGTTTCGGACAGGGGAAAAACATTCAGTACTTC CASSFGQGKNIQYF
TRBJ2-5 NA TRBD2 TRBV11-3 TGTGCCAGCAGCTCAATAGCGGGGACAGAGACCCAGTACTTC CASSSIAGTETQYF
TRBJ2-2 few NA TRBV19 TGTGCCAGTAGTATAAGAGGAGGGGTGGACACCGGGGAGCTGTTTTTT CASSIRGGVDTGELFF
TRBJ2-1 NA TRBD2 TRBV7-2 TGTGCCAGCAGCTTAGCCCCTAGCGGGAGCATCCACAATGAGCAGTTCTTC CASSLAPSGSIHNEQFF
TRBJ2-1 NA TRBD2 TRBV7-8 TGTGCCAGCAGCTTCGCCCTAGCGGGATCCCAGAGCTCCTACAATGAGCAGTTCTTC CASSFALAGSQSSYNEQFF
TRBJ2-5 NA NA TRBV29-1 TGCGTAGGTGTCGCCGATTTACGACTCCAAGAGACCCAGTACTTC CVGVADLRLQETQYF
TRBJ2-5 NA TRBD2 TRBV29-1 TGCAGCGTTCGTGACGGGGGGGAGACCCAGTACTTC CSVRDGGETQYF
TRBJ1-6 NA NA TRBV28 TGTGCCAGCAGTTTACGGGGAGAGTCCTATAATTCACCCCTCCACTTT CASSLRGESYNSPLHF